The 12 T cell receptor beta chains below come from one sample, sequenced in a study of control samples from healthy donors and cancer patients. Profiled with immunoSEQ multiplex PCR; TCRdb holds only in-frame clones, not every one. The sample records 150,000 to 200,000 clones, 94% being singletons. Sequences were obtained from blood. Receptors originate from a woman between 18 and 30 years old in good health.

The chain is built from TRBV28 and TRBJ1-2; D is uncertain. Germline values: CDR1 MDHEN, CDR2 SYDVKM. There are 12 residues in the CDR3. V was pared by 10 bases and J by 3 bases, with 12 bases between. CDR3 sequence: CATEISHYGYTF. In DNA form, the CDR3 reads TGTGCCACCGAAATCTCGCACTATGGCTACACCTTC.

This clone showed up just a few times. The J gene is TRBJ1-3, the V gene TRBV19, with TRBD1 matching 8 bases. The germline V gene encodes CDR1 LNHDA and CDR2 SQIVND (reference sequence). The CDR3 length is 14 residues. The junction had 6 bases not matched to a gene; V was cut back by 11 bases and J by 0 bases. CDR3 loop: CACRDRLSGNTIYF. The DNA of the CDR3 is TGTGCCTGCCGGGACAGGCTCTCTGGAAACACCATATATTTT. The full variable domain, in which reference TRBV19 and TRBJ1-3 provide the parts outside the CDR3, is DGGITQSPKYLFRKEGQNVTLSCEQNLNHDAMYWYRQDPGQGLRLIYYSQIVNDFQKGDIAEGYSVSREKKESFPLTVTSAQKNPTAFYLCACRDRLSGNTIYFGEGSWLTVV.

DNA for the CDR3: TGTGCCGCAGGGCGGGGGCCCTCCTACGAGCAGTACTTC. This codes for CAAGRGPSYEQYF. This chain joins TRBV10-3 and TRBJ2-7, with D perhaps TRBD2 (7 bases). The CDR3 totals 13 residues. The V end was cut by 11 bases, the J end by 0 bases, with 14 bases between. CDR1 is ENHRY and CDR2 is SYGVKD in the germline V gene.

CDR3 nucleotides: TGTGCCAGCAGCCAGAGGGGGCAGGTCGCTGGAAACACCATATATTTT. It encodes CASSQRGQVAGNTIYF. The chain combines TRBV16 with TRBJ1-3; TRBD1 matches at 7 bases. The CDR3 has 16 amino acids. V dropped 3 bases and J dropped 2; count of bases not matched to a gene: 7. Germline V CDR1 and CDR2: KGHSY, FQNENV.

This clone has only a few counts. The rearrangement joins TRBV6-6 to TRBJ1-1; the D gene is possibly TRBD1 (5 bases). Trimming removed 2 bases from V and 2 bases from J, with 9 bases in between. There are 14 residues in the CDR3. Germline V gene data show CDR1 as MNHNY and CDR2 as SVGAGI (reference sequence). The CDR3 is CASSYGAYNTEAFF. CDR3 nucleotide sequence: TGTGCCAGCAGTTACGGGGCTTATAACACTGAAGCTTTCTTT.

The CDR3 here is CSIKVGSDTQYF. CDR3 sequence (DNA): TGCAGCATAAAGGTTGGGTCAGATACGCAGTATTTT. V gene TRBV29-1 combines with J gene TRBJ2-3; D unclear. Trimming shortened V by 8 bases and J by 4 bases, and 13 bases separated the two germline ends. This CDR3 spans 12 amino acids. Germline V lookup: CDR1 SQVTM, CDR2 ANQGSEA.

The chain is built from TRBV14 and TRBJ1-1; D possibly corresponds to TRBD1 (6 bases). The CDR3 is 17 amino acids. In germline, CDR1 is SGHDN, CDR2 FVKESK. Trimming pared 3 bases from V and 1 base from J, leaving 18 bases between. This CDR3 reads CASSHLKQGGKNTEAFF. The CDR3 region has the DNA TGTGCCAGCAGCCACCTTAAACAGGGTGGAAAGAACACTGAAGCTTTCTTT.

This clone came up once. The CDR3 sequence is CASSPDGAGELFF. The CDR3 DNA reads as TGTGCCAGCTCACCCGACGGGGCCGGGGAGCTGTTTTTT. The genes are TRBV18 and TRBJ2-2, with D tentatively TRBD2 (5 bases). V dropped 3 bases and J dropped 6 bases, with 8 bases sitting between them. CDR1 is KGHSH and CDR2 is LQKENI in the germline V gene. The CDR3 length is 13 residues.

The chain links TRBV6-5 to TRBJ1-5; a possible D gene is TRBD1 (5 bases). V dropped 7 bases and J dropped 4 bases, with 5 bases sitting between them. Per germline, CDR1 MNHEY and CDR2 SVGAGI. The CDR3 spans 11 residues. The DNA for the CDR3 is TGTGCCAGCAAGGGGAATCAGCCCCAGCATTTT. Amino acid sequence: CASKGNQPQHF.

The chain has TRBV27 and TRBJ2-3, with D perhaps TRBD2 (6 bases). The length of the CDR3 is 15 residues. The V end was cut by 7 bases, the J end by 5 bases, with 19 bases between. CDR1 is MNHEY and CDR2 is SMNVEV in the germline V gene (reference sequence). In DNA form, the CDR3 reads TGTGCCAGCAACCCCCGCAGGGACTTCTTAGATACGCAGTATTTT. Amino acids: CASNPRRDFLDTQYF.

V gene TRBV6-2 or TRBV6-3 combines with J gene TRBJ2-7; no clear D gene. Trimming took 6 bases from V and 1 from J, leaving 28 bases between them. The CDR3 spans 19 residues. CDR1 is MNHEY and CDR2 is SVGEGT in the germline V gene. The CDR3: CASSSHIILDGPPSYEQYF. The CDR3 coding sequence is TGTGCCAGCAGCAGCCACATCATTCTTGATGGCCCCCCGTCCTACGAGCAGTACTTC.

About this clone: The identical CDR3 is also encoded by other nucleotide sequences in the sample. This chain links TRBV6-1 with TRBJ1-5; possible D gene TRBD1, 5 bases. The CDR3 sequence is 12 residues long. Trimming took off 1 base at V and 7 bases at J, with 5 bases between the two ends. CDR1 is MNHNS, CDR2 SASEGT, per germline. The CDR3 region is CASSEGGQPQHF. In DNA, the CDR3 is TGTGCCAGCAGTGAAGGGGGGCAGCCCCAGCATTTT.